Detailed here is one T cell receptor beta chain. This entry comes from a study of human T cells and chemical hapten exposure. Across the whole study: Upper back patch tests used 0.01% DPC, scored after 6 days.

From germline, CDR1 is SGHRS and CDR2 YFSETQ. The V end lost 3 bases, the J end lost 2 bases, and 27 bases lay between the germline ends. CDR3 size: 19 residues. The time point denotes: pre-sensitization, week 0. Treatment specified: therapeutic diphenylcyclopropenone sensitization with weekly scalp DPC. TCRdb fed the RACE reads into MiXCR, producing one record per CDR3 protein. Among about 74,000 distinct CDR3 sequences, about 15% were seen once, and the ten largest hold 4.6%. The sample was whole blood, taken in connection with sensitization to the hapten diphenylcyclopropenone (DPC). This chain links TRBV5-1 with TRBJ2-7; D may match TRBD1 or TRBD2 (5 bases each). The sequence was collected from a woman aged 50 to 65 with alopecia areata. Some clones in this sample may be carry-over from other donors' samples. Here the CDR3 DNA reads TGCGCCAGCAGCTCGTCACCCCAAACGATCCCGGGGCCCCCCTACGAGCAGTACTTC. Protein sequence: CASSSSPQTIPGPPYEQYF.